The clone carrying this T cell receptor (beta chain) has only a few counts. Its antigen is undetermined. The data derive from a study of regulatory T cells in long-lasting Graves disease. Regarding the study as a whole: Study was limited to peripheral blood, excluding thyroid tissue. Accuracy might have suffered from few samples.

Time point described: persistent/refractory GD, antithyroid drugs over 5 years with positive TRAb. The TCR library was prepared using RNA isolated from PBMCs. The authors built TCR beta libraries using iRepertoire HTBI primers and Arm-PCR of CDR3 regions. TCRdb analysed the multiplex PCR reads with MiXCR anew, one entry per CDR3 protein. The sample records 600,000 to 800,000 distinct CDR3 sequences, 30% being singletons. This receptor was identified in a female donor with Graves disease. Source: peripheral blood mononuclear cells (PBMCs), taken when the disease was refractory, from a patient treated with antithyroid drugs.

This CDR3 reads CASSEAFRGGNQPQHF. Written as DNA, the CDR3 is TGTGCCAGCAGTGAAGCGTTCAGGGGAGGCAATCAGCCCCAGCATTTT. This chain links TRBV6-1 with TRBJ1-5, with a possible D match to TRBD1 (6 bases). Deletions cut 0 bases from V and 2 bases from J, with 11 bases between. The CDR3 is made up of 16 amino acids. Germline V gives CDR1 MNHNS, CDR2 SASEGT.